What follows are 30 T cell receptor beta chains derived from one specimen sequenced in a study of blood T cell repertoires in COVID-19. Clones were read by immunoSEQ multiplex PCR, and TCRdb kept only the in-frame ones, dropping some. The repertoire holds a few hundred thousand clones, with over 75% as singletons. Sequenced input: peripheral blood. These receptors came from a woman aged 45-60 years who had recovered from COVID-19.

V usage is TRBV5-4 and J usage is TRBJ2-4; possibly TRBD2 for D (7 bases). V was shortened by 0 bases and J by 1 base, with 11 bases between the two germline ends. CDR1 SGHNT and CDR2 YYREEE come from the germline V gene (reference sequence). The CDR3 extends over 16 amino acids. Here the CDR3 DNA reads TGTGCCAGCAGCTTGGGTGGGGGGGCGGCCAAAAACATTCAGTACTTC. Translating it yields CASSLGGGAAKNIQYF.

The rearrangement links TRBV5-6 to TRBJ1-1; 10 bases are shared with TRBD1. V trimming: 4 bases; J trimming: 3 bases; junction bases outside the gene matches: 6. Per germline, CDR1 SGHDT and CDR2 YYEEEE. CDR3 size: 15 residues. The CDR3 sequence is CASSRIDRGHTEAFF. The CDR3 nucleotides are TGTGCCAGCAGCCGTATTGACAGGGGGCACACTGAAGCTTTCTTT.

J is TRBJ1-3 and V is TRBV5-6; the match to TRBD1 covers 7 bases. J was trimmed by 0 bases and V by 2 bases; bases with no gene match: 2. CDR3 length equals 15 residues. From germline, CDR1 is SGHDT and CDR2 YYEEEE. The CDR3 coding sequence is TGTGCCAGCAGCTTAACAGGGGCCTCTGGAAACACCATATATTTT. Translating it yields CASSLTGASGNTIYF.

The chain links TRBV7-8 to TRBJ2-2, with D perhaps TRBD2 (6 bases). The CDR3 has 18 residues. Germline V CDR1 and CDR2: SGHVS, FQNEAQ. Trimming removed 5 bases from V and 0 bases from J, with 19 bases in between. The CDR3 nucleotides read TGTGCCAGCAGCCCGAGGACGTTGGGGGGAACGAACACCGGGGAGCTGTTTTTT. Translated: CASSPRTLGGTNTGELFF.

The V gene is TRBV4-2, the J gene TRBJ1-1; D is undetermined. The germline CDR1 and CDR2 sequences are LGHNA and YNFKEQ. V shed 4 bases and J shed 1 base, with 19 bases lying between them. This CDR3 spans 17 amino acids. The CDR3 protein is CASSPFLSTEANTEAFF. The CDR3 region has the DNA TGTGCCAGCAGCCCATTTCTCTCGACCGAGGCGAACACTGAAGCTTTCTTT.

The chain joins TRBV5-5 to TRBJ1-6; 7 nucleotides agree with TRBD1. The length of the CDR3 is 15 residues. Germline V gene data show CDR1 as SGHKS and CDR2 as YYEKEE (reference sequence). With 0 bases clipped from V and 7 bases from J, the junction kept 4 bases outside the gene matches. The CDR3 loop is CASSLVGQENSPLHF. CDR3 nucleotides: TGTGCCAGCAGCTTGGTTGGACAGGAGAATTCACCCCTCCACTTT.

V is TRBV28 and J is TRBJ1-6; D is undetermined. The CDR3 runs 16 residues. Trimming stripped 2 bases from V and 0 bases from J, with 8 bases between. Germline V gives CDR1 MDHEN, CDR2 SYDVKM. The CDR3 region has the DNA TGTGCCAGCAGTTTAATCGGGAACTCCTATAATTCACCCCTCCACTTT. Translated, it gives CASSLIGNSYNSPLHF.

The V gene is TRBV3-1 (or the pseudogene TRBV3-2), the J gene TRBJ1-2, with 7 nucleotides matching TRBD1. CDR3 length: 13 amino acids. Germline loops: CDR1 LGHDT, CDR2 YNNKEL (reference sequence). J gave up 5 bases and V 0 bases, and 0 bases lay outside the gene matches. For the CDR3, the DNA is TGTGCCAGCAGCCAAGAACAGGGGTATGGCTACACCTTC. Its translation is CASSQEQGYGYTF.

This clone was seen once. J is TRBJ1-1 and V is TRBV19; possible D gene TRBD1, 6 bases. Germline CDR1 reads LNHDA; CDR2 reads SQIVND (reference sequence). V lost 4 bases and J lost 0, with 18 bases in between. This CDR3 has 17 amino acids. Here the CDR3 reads CASSRLPGQTMNTEAFF. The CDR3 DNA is TGTGCCAGTAGTAGGCTCCCGGGACAAACGATGAACACTGAAGCTTTCTTT.

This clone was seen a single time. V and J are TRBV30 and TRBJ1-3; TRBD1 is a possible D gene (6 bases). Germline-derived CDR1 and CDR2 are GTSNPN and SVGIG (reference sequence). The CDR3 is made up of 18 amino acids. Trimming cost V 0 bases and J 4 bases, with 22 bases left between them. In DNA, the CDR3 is TGTGCCTGGAGTGTTCAAAATCAGGCAGGGGCGCGGGGAAACACCATATATTTT. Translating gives CAWSVQNQAGARGNTIYF. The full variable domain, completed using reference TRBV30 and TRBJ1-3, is SQTIHQWPATLVQPVGSPLSLECTVEGTSNPNLYWYRQAAGRGLQLLFYSVGIGQISSEVPQNLSASRPQDRQFILSSKKLLLSDSGFYLCAWSVQNQAGARGNTIYFGEGSWLTVV.

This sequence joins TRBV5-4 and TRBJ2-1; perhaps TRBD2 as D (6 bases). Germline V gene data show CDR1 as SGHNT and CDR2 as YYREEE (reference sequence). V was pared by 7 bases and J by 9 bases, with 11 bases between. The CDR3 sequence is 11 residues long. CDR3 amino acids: CASGGKAEQFF. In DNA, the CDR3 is TGTGCCAGCGGCGGGAAGGCTGAGCAGTTCTTC.

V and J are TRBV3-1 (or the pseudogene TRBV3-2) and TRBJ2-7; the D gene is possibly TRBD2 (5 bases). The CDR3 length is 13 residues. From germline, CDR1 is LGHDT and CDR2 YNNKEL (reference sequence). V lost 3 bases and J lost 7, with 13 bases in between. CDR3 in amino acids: CASSHGDPFEQYF. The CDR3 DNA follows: TGTGCCAGCAGCCACGGGGATCCCTTTGAGCAGTACTTC.

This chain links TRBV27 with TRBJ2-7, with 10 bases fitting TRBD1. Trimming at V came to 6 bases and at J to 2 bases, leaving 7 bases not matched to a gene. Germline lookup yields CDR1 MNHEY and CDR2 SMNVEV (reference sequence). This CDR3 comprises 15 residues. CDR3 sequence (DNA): TGTGCCAGCAGCCCCGGACAGGGGGGGGCCTACGAGCAGTACTTC. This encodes CASSPGQGGAYEQYF.

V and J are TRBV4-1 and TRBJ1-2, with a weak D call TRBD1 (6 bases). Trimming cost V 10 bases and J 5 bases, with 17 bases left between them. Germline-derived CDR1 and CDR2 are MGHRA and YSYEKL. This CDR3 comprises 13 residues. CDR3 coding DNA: TGCGCCACGGCGTGGGACACCGGGTATGGCTACACCTTC. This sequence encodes CATAWDTGYGYTF.

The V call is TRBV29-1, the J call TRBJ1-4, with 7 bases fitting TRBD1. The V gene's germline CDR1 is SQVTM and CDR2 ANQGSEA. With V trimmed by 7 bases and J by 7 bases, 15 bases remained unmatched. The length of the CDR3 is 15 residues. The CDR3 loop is CSATHPDRAGEKLFF. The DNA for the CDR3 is TGCAGCGCAACTCACCCAGACAGGGCGGGTGAAAAACTGTTTTTT.

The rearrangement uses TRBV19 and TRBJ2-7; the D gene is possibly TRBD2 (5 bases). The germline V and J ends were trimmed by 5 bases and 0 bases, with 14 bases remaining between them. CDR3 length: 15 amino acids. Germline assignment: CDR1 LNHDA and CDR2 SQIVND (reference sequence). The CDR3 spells CASSFGSGSSYEQYF. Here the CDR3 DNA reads TGTGCCAGTAGTTTTGGGTCGGGGAGCTCCTACGAGCAGTACTTC.

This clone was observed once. CDR3 in DNA: TGTGCCATCAGCCACAGGGAGGGCCCTTATAATGAGCAGTTCTTC. Residues: CAISHREGPYNEQFF. This chain uses TRBV10-3 with TRBJ2-1, with D possibly being TRBD2 (7 bases). This CDR3 has 15 residues. Germline V gene data show CDR1 as ENHRY and CDR2 as SYGVKD. V was shortened by 6 bases and J by 7 bases, with 19 bases between the two germline ends.

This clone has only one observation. CDR3 nucleotide sequence: TGCGCCAGCAGCTTGGGGCAGGGGGCGAACACTGAAGCTTTCTTT. Translating gives CASSLGQGANTEAFF. The J gene is TRBJ1-1, the V gene TRBV5-1, with 8 bases identical to TRBD1. Germline CDR1 is SGHRS and CDR2 is YFSETQ. CDR3 size: 15 residues. V shed 0 bases and J 1 base; nucleotides not matched to a gene: 2.

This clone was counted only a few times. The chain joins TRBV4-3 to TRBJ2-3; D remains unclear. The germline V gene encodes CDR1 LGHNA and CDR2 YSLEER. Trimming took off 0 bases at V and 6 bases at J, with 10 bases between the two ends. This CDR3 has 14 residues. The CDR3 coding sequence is TGCGCCAGCAGCCAAGATCAGGTACGGGATACGCAGTATTTT. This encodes CASSQDQVRDTQYF.

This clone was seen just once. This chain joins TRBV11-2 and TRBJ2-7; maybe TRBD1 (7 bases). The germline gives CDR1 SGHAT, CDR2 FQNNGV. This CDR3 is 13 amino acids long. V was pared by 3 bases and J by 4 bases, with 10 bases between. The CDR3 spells CASSLTGRYEQYF. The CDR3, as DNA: TGTGCCAGCAGCTTGACAGGGAGGTACGAGCAGTACTTC.

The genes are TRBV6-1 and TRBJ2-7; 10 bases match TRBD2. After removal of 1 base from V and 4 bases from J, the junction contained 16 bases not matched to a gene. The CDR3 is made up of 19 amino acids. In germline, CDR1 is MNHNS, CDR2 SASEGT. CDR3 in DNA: TGTGCCAGCAGTGAAGGTCTAGCGGGAGTCCTTATAATGAATTACGAGCAGTACTTC. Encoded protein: CASSEGLAGVLIMNYEQYF.

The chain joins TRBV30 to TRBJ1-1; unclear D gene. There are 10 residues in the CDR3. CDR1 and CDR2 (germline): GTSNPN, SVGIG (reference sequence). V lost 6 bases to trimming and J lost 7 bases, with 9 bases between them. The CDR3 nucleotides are TGTGCCTGCGCCCGGGATGAAGCTTTCTTT. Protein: CACARDEAFF.

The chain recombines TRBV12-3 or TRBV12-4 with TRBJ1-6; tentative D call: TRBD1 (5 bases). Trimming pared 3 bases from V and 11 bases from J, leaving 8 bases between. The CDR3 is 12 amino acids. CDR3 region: CASSLGGTPLHF. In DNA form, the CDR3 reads TGTGCCAGCAGTTTGGGGGGGACACCCCTCCACTTT.

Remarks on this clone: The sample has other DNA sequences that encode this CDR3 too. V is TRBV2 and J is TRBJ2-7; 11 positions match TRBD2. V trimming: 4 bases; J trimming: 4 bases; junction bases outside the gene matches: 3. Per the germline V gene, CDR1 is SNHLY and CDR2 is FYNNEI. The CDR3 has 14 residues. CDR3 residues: CASSVRLAGYEQYF. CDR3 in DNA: TGTGCCAGCAGTGTCCGACTAGCGGGATACGAGCAGTACTTC. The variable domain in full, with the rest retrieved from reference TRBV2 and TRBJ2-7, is EPEVTQTPSHQVTQMGQEVILRCVPISNHLYFYWYRQILGQKVEFLVSFYNNEISEKSEIFDDQFSVERPDGSNFTLKIRSTKLEDSAMYFCASSVRLAGYEQYFGPGTRLTVT.

CDR3 coding DNA: TGCGCCAGCAGACCGGGGGGACTCAACACCGGGGAGCTGTTTTTT. Encoded protein: CASRPGGLNTGELFF. The V call is TRBV5-1, the J call TRBJ2-2; 7 bases map to TRBD2. With V trimmed by 5 bases and J by 2 bases, 6 bases remained unmatched. CDR3 length: 15 residues. In germline, CDR1 is SGHRS, CDR2 YFSETQ. Combining the CDR3 with reference TRBV5-1 and TRBJ2-2 gives the whole variable domain KAGVTQTPRYLIKTRGQQVTLSCSPISGHRSVSWYQQTPGQGLQFLFEYFSETQRNKGNFPGRFSGRQFSNSRSEMNVSTLELGDSALYLCASRPGGLNTGELFFGEGSRLTVL.

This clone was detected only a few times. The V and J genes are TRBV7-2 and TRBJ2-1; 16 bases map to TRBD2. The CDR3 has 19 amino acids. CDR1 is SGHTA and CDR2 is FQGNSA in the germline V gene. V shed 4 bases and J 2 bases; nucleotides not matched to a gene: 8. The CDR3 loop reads CASSSPGLAGGPAYNEQFF. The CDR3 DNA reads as TGTGCCAGCAGCTCACCGGGACTAGCGGGAGGGCCTGCCTACAATGAGCAGTTCTTC.

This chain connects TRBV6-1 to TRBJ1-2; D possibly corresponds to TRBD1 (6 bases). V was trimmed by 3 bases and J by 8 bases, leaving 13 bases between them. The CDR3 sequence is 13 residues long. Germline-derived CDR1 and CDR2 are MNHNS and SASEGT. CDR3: CASSETGLVGYTF. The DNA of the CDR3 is TGTGCCAGCAGTGAGACAGGACTGGTAGGCTACACCTTC.

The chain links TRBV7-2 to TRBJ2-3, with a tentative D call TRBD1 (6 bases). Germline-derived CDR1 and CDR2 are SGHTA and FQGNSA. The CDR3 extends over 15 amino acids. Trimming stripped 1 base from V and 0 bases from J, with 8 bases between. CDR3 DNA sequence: TGTGCCAGCAGCTTAGAGGGGGTGAGCACAGATACGCAGTATTTT. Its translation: CASSLEGVSTDTQYF.

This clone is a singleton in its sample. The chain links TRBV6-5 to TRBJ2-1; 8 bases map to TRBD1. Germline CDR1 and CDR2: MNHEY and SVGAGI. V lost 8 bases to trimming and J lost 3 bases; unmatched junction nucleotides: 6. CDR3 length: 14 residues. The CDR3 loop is CASQDRAFYNEQFF. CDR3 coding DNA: TGTGCCAGCCAGGACAGGGCTTTCTACAATGAGCAGTTCTTC.

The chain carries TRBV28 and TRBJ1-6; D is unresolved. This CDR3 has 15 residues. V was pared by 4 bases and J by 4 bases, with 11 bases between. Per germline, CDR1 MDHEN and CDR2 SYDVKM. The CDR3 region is CASSSGSTYNSPLHF. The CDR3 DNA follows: TGTGCCAGCAGTTCTGGGAGTACTTATAATTCACCCCTCCACTTT. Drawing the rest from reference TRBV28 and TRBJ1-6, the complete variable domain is DVKVTQSSRYLVKRTGEKVFLECVQDMDHENMFWYRQDPGLGLRLIYFSYDVKMKEKGDIPEGYSVSREKKERFSLILESASTNQTSMYLCASSSGSTYNSPLHFGNGTRLTVT.